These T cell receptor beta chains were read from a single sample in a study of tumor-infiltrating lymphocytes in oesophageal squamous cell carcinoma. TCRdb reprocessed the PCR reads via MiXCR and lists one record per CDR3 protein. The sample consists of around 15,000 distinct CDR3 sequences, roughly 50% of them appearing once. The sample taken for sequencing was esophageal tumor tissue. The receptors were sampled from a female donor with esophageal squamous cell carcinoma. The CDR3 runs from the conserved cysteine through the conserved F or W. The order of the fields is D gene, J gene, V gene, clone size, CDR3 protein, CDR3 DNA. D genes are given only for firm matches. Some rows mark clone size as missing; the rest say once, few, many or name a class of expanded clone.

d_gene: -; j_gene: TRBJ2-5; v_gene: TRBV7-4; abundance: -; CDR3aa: CASSLQGKTPRETQYF; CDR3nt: TGTGCCAGCAGCTTACAGGGAAAAACCCCCCGAGAGACCCAGTACTTC
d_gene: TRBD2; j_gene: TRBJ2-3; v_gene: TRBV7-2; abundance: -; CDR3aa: CASSTRLAGASISYEQYF; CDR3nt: TGTGCCAGCAGCACCCGACTAGCGGGAGCGTCTATCTCCTACGAGCAGTATTTT
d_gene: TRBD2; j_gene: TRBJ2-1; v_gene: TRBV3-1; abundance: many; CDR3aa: CASSPSGRNEQFF; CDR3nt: TGTGCCAGCAGCCCGAGCGGGAGGAATGAGCAGTTCTTC
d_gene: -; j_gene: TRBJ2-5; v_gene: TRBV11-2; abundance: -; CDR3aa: CASSSGFSQYF; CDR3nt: TGTGCCAGCAGCTCCGGTTTTTCCCAGTACTTC
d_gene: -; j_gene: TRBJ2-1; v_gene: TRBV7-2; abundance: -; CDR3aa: CASSPAVDVEQFF; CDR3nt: TGTGCCAGCAGCCCGGCCGTAGACGTCGAGCAGTTCTTC
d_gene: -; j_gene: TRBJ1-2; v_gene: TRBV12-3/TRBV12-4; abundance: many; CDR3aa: CASRPRQRNGYTF; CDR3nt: TGTGCCAGCAGACCGAGACAGCGGAATGGCTACACCTTC
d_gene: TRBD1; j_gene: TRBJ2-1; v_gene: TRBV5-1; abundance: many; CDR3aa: CASARTGDPIEQFF; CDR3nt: TGCGCCAGCGCACGGACAGGGGATCCAATTGAGCAGTTCTTC
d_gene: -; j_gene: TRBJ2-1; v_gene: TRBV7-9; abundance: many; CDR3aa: CASRPAAGPARNEQFF; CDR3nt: TGTGCCAGCAGACCTGCCGCCGGGCCCGCACGCAATGAGCAGTTCTTC
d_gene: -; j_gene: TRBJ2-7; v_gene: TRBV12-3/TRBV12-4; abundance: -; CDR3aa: CASSPGPYEQYF; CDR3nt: TGTGCCTCCTCCCCCGGGCCCTACGAGCAGTACTTC
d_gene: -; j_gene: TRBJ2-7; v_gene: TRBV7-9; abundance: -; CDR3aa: CASTPAWETYEQYF; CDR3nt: TGTGCCAGCACCCCCGCCTGGGAGACCTACGAGCAGTACTTC
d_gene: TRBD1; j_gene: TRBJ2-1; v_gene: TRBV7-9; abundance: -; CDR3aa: CASSTGQGDYNEQFF; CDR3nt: TGTGCCAGCAGCACGGGACAGGGGGACTACAATGAGCAGTTCTTC
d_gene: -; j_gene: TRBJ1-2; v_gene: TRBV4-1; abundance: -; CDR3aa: CASSQRDSQNYGYTF; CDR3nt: TGCGCCAGCAGCCAGAGGGACTCTCAAAACTATGGCTACACCTTC
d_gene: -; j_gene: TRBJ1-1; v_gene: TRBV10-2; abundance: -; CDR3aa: CASSDMVMTEAFF; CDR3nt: TGCGCCAGCAGTGATATGGTGATGACTGAAGCTTTCTTT
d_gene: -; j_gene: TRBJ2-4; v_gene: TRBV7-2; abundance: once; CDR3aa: CASSLAGGGEKNIQYF; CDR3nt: TGTGCCAGCAGCTTAGCAGGGGGCGGGGAGAAAAACATTCAGTACTTC
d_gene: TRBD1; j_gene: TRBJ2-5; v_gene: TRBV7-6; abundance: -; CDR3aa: CASSPGQGGEQYF; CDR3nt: TGTGCTAGCAGCCCGGGACAGGGTGGGGAGCAGTACTTC
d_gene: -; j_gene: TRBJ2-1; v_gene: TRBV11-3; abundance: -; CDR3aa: CASSPPNGFNEQFF; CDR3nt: TGTGCCAGCAGCCCCCCAAACGGGTTCAATGAGCAGTTCTTC
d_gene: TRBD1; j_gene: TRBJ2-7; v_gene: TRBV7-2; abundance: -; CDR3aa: CASSRDSSYEQYF; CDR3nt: TGTGCCAGCAGCCGGGACAGCTCCTACGAGCAGTACTTC
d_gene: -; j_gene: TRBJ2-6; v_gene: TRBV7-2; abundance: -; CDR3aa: CASSLAGIGANVLTF; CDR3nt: TGTGCCAGCAGCTTAGCGGGGATCGGGGCCAACGTCCTGACTTTC
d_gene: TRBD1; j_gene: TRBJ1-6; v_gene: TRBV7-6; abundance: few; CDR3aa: CASSLPGGQSQPFNSPLHF; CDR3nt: TGTGCCAGCAGCTTACCAGGGGGACAGAGTCAACCATTCAATTCACCCCTCCACTTT
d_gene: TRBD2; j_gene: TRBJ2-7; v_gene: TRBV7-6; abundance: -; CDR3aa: CASSRRTSGGAVEQYF; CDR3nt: TGTGCCAGCAGCCGACGGACTAGCGGGGGGGCTGTTGAGCAGTACTTC
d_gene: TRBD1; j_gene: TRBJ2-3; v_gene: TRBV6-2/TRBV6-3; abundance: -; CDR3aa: CASSMLGQGGTDTQYF; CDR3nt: TGTGCCAGCAGCATGTTGGGACAGGGAGGCACAGATACGCAGTATTTT
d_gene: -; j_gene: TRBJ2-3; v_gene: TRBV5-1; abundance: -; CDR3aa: CASSLVGMSTGELYF; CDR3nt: TGCGCCAGCAGCTTGGTGGGCATGTCGACCGGGGAGCTGTATTTT
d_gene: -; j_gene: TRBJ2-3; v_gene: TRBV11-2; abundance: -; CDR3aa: CASSFGRGTDTQYF; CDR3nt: TGTGCCAGCAGCTTCGGTCGTGGGACAGATACGCAGTATTTT
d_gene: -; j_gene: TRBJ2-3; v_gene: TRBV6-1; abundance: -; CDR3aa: CASSKSWRTGTDTQYF; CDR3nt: TGTGCCAGCAGTAAAAGCTGGCGGACAGGCACAGATACGCAGTATTTT
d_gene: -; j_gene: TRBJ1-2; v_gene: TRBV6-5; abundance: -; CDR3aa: CASSYSGTYGYTF; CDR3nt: TGTGCCAGCAGTTACTCCGGGACTTATGGCTACACCTTC
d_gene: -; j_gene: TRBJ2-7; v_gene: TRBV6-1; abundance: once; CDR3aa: CASSEENGGSYEQYF; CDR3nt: TGTGCCAGCAGTGAAGAAAACGGAGGATCCTACGAGCAGTACTTC
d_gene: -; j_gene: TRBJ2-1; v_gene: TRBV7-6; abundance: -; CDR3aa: CASSSYLSSYNEQFF; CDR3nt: TGTGCCAGCAGCTCCTACCTAAGCTCCTACAATGAGCAGTTCTTC
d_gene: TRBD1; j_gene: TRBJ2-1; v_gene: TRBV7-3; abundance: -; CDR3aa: CASSTDRVSYNEQFF; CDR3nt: TGTGCCAGCAGCACGGACAGGGTATCCTACAATGAGCAGTTCTTC
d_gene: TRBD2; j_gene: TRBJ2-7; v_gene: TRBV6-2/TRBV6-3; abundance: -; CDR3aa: CASSEEGLATYEQYF; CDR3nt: TGTGCCAGCAGTGAGGAGGGACTAGCAACCTACGAGCAGTACTTC
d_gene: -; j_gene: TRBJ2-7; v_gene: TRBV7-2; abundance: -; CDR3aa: CASSLASERGGQYF; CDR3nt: TGTGCCAGCAGCTTAGCCTCAGAGCGAGGCGGGCAGTACTTC
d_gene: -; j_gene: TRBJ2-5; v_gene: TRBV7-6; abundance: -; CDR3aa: CASSLGTGQETQYF; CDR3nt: TGTGCCAGCAGCTTAGGGACGGGCCAAGAGACCCAGTACTTC
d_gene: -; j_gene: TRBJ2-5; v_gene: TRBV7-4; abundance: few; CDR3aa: CASSLGGTGQETQYF; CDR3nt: TGTGCCAGCAGCTTAGGGGGGACGGGTCAAGAGACCCAGTACTTC